This entry is about one TCR beta chain. The record originates from a study of blood T cell repertoires in COVID-19. Assay used: immunoSEQ multiplex PCR; TCRdb lists only in-frame clones, some missing. This table holds about 160,000 clones, 92% found once. The CDR3 runs to 16 residues. In germline, CDR1 is SGHNT, CDR2 YENEEA. V was clipped by 5 bases and J by 8 bases; unmatched bases: 13. The V gene is TRBV11-3, the J gene TRBJ2-1; TRBD2 matches at 9 bases. The origin of this receptor is a man aged 25-40 years with COVID-19, enrolled during active disease. The sequencing input was peripheral blood. This chain's CDR3 is CASSPDGREGVDEQFF. CDR3 nucleotide sequence: TGTGCCAGCAGCCCCGACGGGCGGGAGGGAGTGGATGAGCAGTTCTTC. The variable domain in full, completed from reference TRBV11-3 and TRBJ2-1, reads EAGVVQSPRYKIIEKKQPVAFWCNPISGHNTLYWYLQNLGQGPELLIRYENEEAVDDSQLPKDRFSAERLKGVDSTLKIQPAELGDSAVYLCASSPDGREGVDEQFFGPGTRLTVL.